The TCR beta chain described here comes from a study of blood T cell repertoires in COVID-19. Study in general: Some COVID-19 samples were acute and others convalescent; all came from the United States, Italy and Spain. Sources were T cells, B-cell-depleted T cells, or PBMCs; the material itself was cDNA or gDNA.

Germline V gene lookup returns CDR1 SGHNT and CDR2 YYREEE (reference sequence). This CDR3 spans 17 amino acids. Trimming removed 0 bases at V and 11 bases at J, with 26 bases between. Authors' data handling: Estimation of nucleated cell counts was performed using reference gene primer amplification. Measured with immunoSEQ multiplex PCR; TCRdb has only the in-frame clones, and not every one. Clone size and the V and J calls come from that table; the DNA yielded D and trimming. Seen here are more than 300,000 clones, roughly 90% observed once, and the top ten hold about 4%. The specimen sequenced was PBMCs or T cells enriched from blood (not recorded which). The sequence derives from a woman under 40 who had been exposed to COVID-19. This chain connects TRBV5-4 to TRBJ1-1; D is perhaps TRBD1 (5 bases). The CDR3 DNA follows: TGTGCCAGCAGCTTGGGATCCTCCGGGCCGGGGGTCGTTGAGGCTTTCTTT. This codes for CASSLGSSGPGVVEAFF.